The 29 T cell receptor beta chains given below trace back to one sample, sequenced in a study of blood T cell repertoires in COVID-19. The data were produced by immunoSEQ multiplex PCR, yet TCRdb's version contains in-frame clones alone and is incomplete. This table has about 280,000 clones, 85% appearing once. Sequencing was done on a sample of peripheral blood. All receptors derive from a man over 45 with active or convalescent COVID-19.

In DNA form, the CDR3 reads TGTGCCAGCAGCTTAGACGTGCCTAGCGGTTACTACAATGAGCAGTTCTTC. This encodes CASSLDVPSGYYNEQFF. The V gene is TRBV7-9, the J gene TRBJ2-1; 7 positions match TRBD2. The V and J ends lost 1 base and 3 bases, in that order; junction bases with no gene match: 9. The CDR3 has 17 amino acids. Germline CDR1 SEHNR, CDR2 FQNEAQ (reference sequence).

V is TRBV12-3 or TRBV12-4 and J is TRBJ2-7; a weak D match, TRBD2 (5 bases). V lost 8 bases and J lost 2, with 10 bases in between. The length of the CDR3 is 12 residues. CDR3 nucleotides: TGTGCCAGCCGGGCTAGCCCCTACGAGCAGTACTTC. Translation gives CASRASPYEQYF.

V is TRBV6-5 and J is TRBJ2-7, with 7 nucleotides matching TRBD1. CDR3 length: 15 residues. The germline gives CDR1 MNHEY, CDR2 SVGAGI. V shed 9 bases and J 2 bases; nucleotides not matched to a gene: 13. The CDR3 protein is CASGQGTGATYEQYF. Here the CDR3 DNA reads TGTGCCAGTGGTCAGGGTACAGGGGCGACCTACGAGCAGTACTTC.

The chain couples TRBV19 to TRBJ1-5, with D tentatively TRBD1 (5 bases). Trimming left V 5 bases short and J 6 bases short, with 14 bases between. The V gene's germline CDR1 is LNHDA and CDR2 SQIVND (reference sequence). This CDR3 comprises 14 residues. CDR3 nucleotides: TGTGCCAGTAGTCCCAGGGAAAGTAGTCAGCCCCAGCATTTT. Amino acids: CASSPRESSQPQHF.

This sequence joins TRBV21-1 and TRBJ1-5; TRBD1 reflects the table's D call only, with no check against the DNA. TRBV21-1 is labeled a pseudogene. This CDR3 region has 14 residues. In DNA, the CDR3 is TGTGCCAGCAGCAAACGGATGGGCGATCAGCCCCAGCATTTT. Protein sequence: CASSKRMGDQPQHF.

The chain joins TRBV6-1 to TRBJ1-5; 7 bases are a match to TRBD1. The CDR3 has 17 amino acids. CDR1 is MNHNS and CDR2 is SASEGT in the germline V gene. The ends lost 2 bases at V and 0 bases at J; junction bases unmatched: 7. CDR3 amino acids: CASSENRGLSSNQPQHF. As DNA, the CDR3 is TGTGCCAGCAGTGAAAACAGGGGATTGAGTAGCAATCAGCCCCAGCATTTT.

The rearrangement links TRBV7-9 to TRBJ1-1, with D hard to call. V was pared by 5 bases and J by 7 bases, with 17 bases between. The CDR3 spans 14 residues. Germline V lookup: CDR1 SEHNR, CDR2 FQNEAQ (reference sequence). The CDR3: CASSQSLPGSEAFF. For the CDR3, the DNA is TGTGCCAGCAGCCAAAGCTTACCGGGGAGTGAAGCTTTCTTT.

The gene calls are TRBV9 and TRBJ2-2, with 11 positions matching TRBD2. The V and J ends lost 4 bases and 2 bases, in that order; junction bases with no gene match: 4. Germline CDR1 and CDR2: SGDLS and YYNGEE. The CDR3 contains 16 residues. In DNA, the CDR3 is TGTGCCAGCAGCTCTACTAGCGGGAGCAACACCGGGGAGCTGTTTTTT. Protein product: CASSSTSGSNTGELFF. Variable domain in full (rest from reference TRBV9 and TRBJ2-2): DSGVTQTPKHLITATGQRVTLRCSPRSGDLSVYWYQQSLDQGLQFLIQYYNGEERAKGNILERFSAQQFPDLHSELNLSSLELGDSALYFCASSSTSGSNTGELFFGEGSRLTVL.

The chain recombines TRBV13 with TRBJ2-3, with 7 bases aligning to TRBD2. Germline CDR1 and CDR2: PRHDT and FYEKMQ (reference sequence). With V trimmed by 0 bases and J by 6 bases, 12 bases remained unmatched. The CDR3 is 17 amino acids. The DNA for the CDR3 is TGTGCCAGCAGCTTAGGTGGGACTACCTTAAGAGGGGATACGCAGTATTTT. Its translation: CASSLGGTTLRGDTQYF.

V gene TRBV9 combines with J gene TRBJ2-3, with D possibly TRBD2 on 6 matching bases. This CDR3 is built from 17 residues. The V end was cut by 1 base, the J end by 4 bases, with 19 bases between. CDR1 is SGDLS, CDR2 YYNGEE, per germline. The CDR3 spells CASSVLSSGRRADTQYF. CDR3 bases: TGTGCCAGCAGCGTACTCTCGTCAGGGAGGAGGGCAGATACGCAGTATTTT.

This clone was seen a few times. This chain uses TRBV3-1 (or the pseudogene TRBV3-2) with TRBJ1-2; 7 bases agree with TRBD1. This CDR3 region has 15 residues. Germline V gene sequence: CDR1 LGHDT, CDR2 YNNKEL (reference sequence). V was clipped by 1 base and J by 4 bases; unmatched bases: 6. The CDR3 sequence is CASSQGDRAAYGYTF. For the CDR3, the DNA is TGTGCCAGCAGCCAAGGGGACAGAGCAGCCTATGGCTACACCTTC.

V usage is TRBV30 and J usage is TRBJ2-7, with 9 positions matching TRBD1. The CDR3 consists of 14 residues. The trim removed 5 bases at V and 2 bases at J, leaving 7 bases unmatched. Germline loops: CDR1 GTSNPN, CDR2 SVGIG (reference sequence). CDR3 sequence: CAWSTGQGTYEQYF. The CDR3 DNA reads TGTGCCTGGTCCACGGGACAGGGTACCTACGAGCAGTACTTC.

V usage is TRBV30 and J usage is TRBJ1-4, with D maybe TRBD1 (6 bases). The ends were cut back, 2 bases at V and 8 bases at J, with 12 bases in the middle. The CDR3 covers 13 residues. In germline, CDR1 is GTSNPN, CDR2 SVGIG (reference sequence). The CDR3 DNA sequence: TGTGCCTGGAGTTCGGGGGGGGGCGAAAAACTGTTTTTT. This translates into CAWSSGGGEKLFF. The full variable domain, its missing parts supplied by reference TRBV30 and TRBJ1-4, is SQTIHQWPATLVQPVGSPLSLECTVEGTSNPNLYWYRQAAGRGLQLLFYSVGIGQISSEVPQNLSASRPQDRQFILSSKKLLLSDSGFYLCAWSSGGGEKLFFGSGTQLSVL.

The chain uses TRBV9 and TRBJ2-7, with a tentative D call TRBD1 (6 bases). Trimming took off 4 bases at V and 0 bases at J, with 11 bases between the two ends. Looked up from germline, CDR1 is SGDLS and CDR2 is YYNGEE. This CDR3 is built from 14 residues. The CDR3 here is CASSPQGPSYEQYF. CDR3 nucleotides: TGTGCCAGCAGCCCACAGGGACCCTCCTACGAGCAGTACTTC. Full variable domain (missing parts from reference TRBV9 and TRBJ2-7): DSGVTQTPKHLITATGQRVTLRCSPRSGDLSVYWYQQSLDQGLQFLIQYYNGEERAKGNILERFSAQQFPDLHSELNLSSLELGDSALYFCASSPQGPSYEQYFGPGTRLTVT.

The gene calls are TRBV18 and TRBJ2-2; 7 positions match TRBD2. The CDR3 sequence is 16 residues long. J gave up 2 bases and V 5 bases, and 8 bases lay outside the gene matches. The germline V gene has CDR1 KGHSH and CDR2 LQKENI. The CDR3 region has the DNA TGTGCCAGCTCATCAGACGGCGGGAGTAACACCGGGGAGCTGTTTTTT. It codes for CASSSDGGSNTGELFF.

The chain combines TRBV29-1 with TRBJ1-3; a possible D gene is TRBD1 (6 bases). The CDR3 has 14 amino acids. Germline lookup yields CDR1 SQVTM and CDR2 ANQGSEA. Trimming left V 8 bases short and J 1 base short, with 15 bases between. The CDR3 here is CSIMGGPSGNTIYF. Here the CDR3 DNA reads TGCAGCATAATGGGGGGGCCTTCTGGAAACACCATATATTTT.

V is TRBV4-1 and J is TRBJ1-1; 7 bases fit TRBD1. V dropped 2 bases and J dropped 0; count of bases not matched to a gene: 12. CDR1 and CDR2 (germline): MGHRA, YSYEKL. The CDR3 covers 18 residues. CDR3 DNA: TGCGCCAGCAGCCAACGGACAGGTCCAATATCAATGAACACTGAAGCTTTCTTT. Protein sequence: CASSQRTGPISMNTEAFF.

V is TRBV5-1 and J is TRBJ2-1; 13 bases are a match to TRBD2. With 3 bases clipped from V and 4 bases from J, the junction kept 10 bases outside the gene matches. This CDR3 comprises 18 residues. Per germline, CDR1 SGHRS and CDR2 YFSETQ. This chain's CDR3 is CASSSQPRTSGSYNEQFF. The CDR3 coding sequence is TGCGCCAGCAGCTCCCAACCAAGGACTAGCGGGAGTTACAATGAGCAGTTCTTC.

The gene calls are TRBV11-2 and TRBJ1-1, with D tentatively TRBD1 (5 bases). Germline CDR1 is SGHAT and CDR2 is FQNNGV. V lost 7 bases and J lost 0, with 15 bases in between. The CDR3 is 15 residues long. As DNA, the CDR3 is TGTGCCAGCATCGACTGGGGGGGGATGAACACTGAAGCTTTCTTT. Protein sequence: CASIDWGGMNTEAFF.

V and J are TRBV27 and TRBJ1-2; 7 nucleotides align to TRBD1. V lost 4 bases and J lost 4; bases outside the gene matches: 9. The CDR3 totals 15 residues. Germline V gene data show CDR1 as MNHEY and CDR2 as SMNVEV (reference sequence). The CDR3 reads CASSSYGTAGYGYTF. Written as DNA, the CDR3 is TGTGCCAGCAGTTCGTACGGGACAGCTGGCTATGGCTACACCTTC.

The rearrangement joins TRBV6-2 or TRBV6-3 to TRBJ2-1; 15 bases map to TRBD2. J was trimmed by 0 bases and V by 2 bases; bases with no gene match: 5. Germline CDR1 reads MNHEY; CDR2 reads SVGEGT. The CDR3 extends over 19 amino acids. The CDR3 sequence is CASSYGTSGRTSSYNEQFF. Written as DNA, the CDR3 is TGTGCCAGCAGTTACGGGACTAGCGGGAGGACGAGCTCCTACAATGAGCAGTTCTTC.

This chain joins TRBV30 and TRBJ1-2, with D tentatively TRBD1 (5 bases). Germline loops: CDR1 GTSNPN, CDR2 SVGIG (reference sequence). V was pared by 2 bases and J by 4 bases, with 14 bases between. This CDR3 spans 14 amino acids. In DNA, the CDR3 is TGTGCCTGGAGTACTTCAGGGTCCGCCTATGGCTACACCTTC. Translation gives CAWSTSGSAYGYTF.

CDR3 DNA: TGTGCCAGCAGTTCGCTAGGACTGACGCCCCAGCATTTT. The encoded protein is CASSSLGLTPQHF. V usage is TRBV6-5 and J usage is TRBJ1-5; D unclear. Germline values: CDR1 MNHEY, CDR2 SVGAGI. Trimming left V 4 bases short and J 9 bases short, with 13 bases between. The CDR3 consists of 13 residues.

This clone was counted only a few times. This rearrangement joins TRBV11-2 to TRBJ1-2, with 8 bases that match TRBD1. The CDR3 runs 13 residues. J was trimmed by 6 bases and V by 5 bases; bases with no gene match: 5. Per the germline V gene, CDR1 is SGHAT and CDR2 is FQNNGV. The CDR3 sequence is CASSLIQGDGYTF. The DNA for the CDR3 is TGTGCCAGCAGCCTCATACAGGGGGATGGCTACACCTTC.

The genes are TRBV28 and TRBJ2-7, with 8 bases that match TRBD1. Unmatched junction bases numbered 8, after V lost 6 bases and J lost 4 bases. This CDR3 is built from 14 residues. Germline CDR1 is MDHEN and CDR2 is SYDVKM. CDR3 sequence (DNA): TGTGCCAGCAGCCCCGGGACAGGAGGGTACGAGCAGTACTTC. Residues: CASSPGTGGYEQYF.

The V gene is TRBV18, the J gene TRBJ2-3; 11 positions match TRBD1. Germline loops: CDR1 KGHSH, CDR2 LQKENI. The CDR3 contains 18 residues. Trimming took 3 bases from V and 1 from J; bases not matched to a gene: 9. CDR3 nucleotide sequence: TGTGCCAGCTCACCGAGGACAGGGGGCTCCCTGGGCACAGATACGCAGTATTTT. It specifies CASSPRTGGSLGTDTQYF. Supplemented by reference TRBV18 and TRBJ2-3, the full variable domain reads NAGVMQNPRHLVRRRGQEARLRCSPMKGHSHVYWYRQLPEEGLKFMVYLQKENIIDESGMPKERFSAEFPKEGPSILRIQQVVRGDSAAYFCASSPRTGGSLGTDTQYFGPGTRLTVL.

This clone was counted between two and nine times. The chain uses TRBV5-1 and TRBJ1-2, with 8 bases lining up with TRBD1. V trimming: 4 bases; J trimming: 4 bases; junction bases outside the gene matches: 9. There are 15 residues in the CDR3. Germline assignment: CDR1 SGHRS and CDR2 YFSETQ. CDR3 amino acids: CASSRGQGDVYGYTF. CDR3 DNA sequence: TGCGCCAGCAGCCGAGGACAGGGCGACGTCTATGGCTACACCTTC.

The gene calls are TRBV5-6 and TRBJ2-3; TRBD2 agrees at 7 bases. J gave up 4 bases and V 4 bases, and 9 bases lay outside the gene matches. The CDR3 is 15 residues long. Germline loops: CDR1 SGHDT, CDR2 YYEEEE. The CDR3: CASSRPWGRADTQYF. The CDR3 region has the DNA TGTGCCAGCAGCCGCCCTTGGGGGAGGGCAGATACGCAGTATTTT.

The V gene is TRBV28, the J gene TRBJ2-5; 8 bases are a match to TRBD1. The CDR3 has 13 residues. V trimming: 6 bases; J trimming: 6 bases; junction bases outside the gene matches: 6. The germline V gene encodes CDR1 MDHEN and CDR2 SYDVKM. The CDR3 here is CASRTTGVKTQYF. CDR3 sequence (DNA): TGTGCCAGCAGGACGACAGGGGTGAAGACCCAGTACTTC.